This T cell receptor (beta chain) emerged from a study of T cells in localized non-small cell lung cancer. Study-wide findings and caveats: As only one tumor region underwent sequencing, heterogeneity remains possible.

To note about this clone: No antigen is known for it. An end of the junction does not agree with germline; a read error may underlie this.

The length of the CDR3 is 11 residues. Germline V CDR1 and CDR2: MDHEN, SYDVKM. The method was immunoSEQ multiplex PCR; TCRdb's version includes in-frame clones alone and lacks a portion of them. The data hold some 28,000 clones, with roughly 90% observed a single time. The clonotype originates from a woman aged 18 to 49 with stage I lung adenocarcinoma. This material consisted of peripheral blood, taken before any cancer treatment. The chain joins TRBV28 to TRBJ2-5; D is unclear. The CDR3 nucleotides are TGTGCCAGCAGGAACTTTAGGGATTGGGACTTC. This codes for CASRNFRDWDF.